The present entry profiles one TCR beta chain with its context. V was pared by 3 bases and J by 2 bases, with 17 bases between. From germline, CDR1 is DFQATT and CDR2 SNEGSKA (reference sequence). The CDR3 runs 16 residues. Time point specified: healthy volunteer bleed at 6 weeks. Total RNA was extracted from unfractionated whole blood. The sample originates from a study of human T cells and chemical hapten exposure. Study-level background: TCR yields differed between samples (mainly from small differences in pooled library volume).

Per the original methods: Counting gave a median of about 89,000 TCRs per sample, with values ranging from about 23,224 to 690,600. Each CDR3 protein gets one entry after TCRdb re-called the RACE reads with MiXCR. These V and J calls are TCRdb output, not the study's own analysis. The sample consists of around 80,000 distinct CDR3 sequences, over 8.5% of them appearing once. The sample was whole blood. This receptor was taken from a male donor in good health. Some clones in this sample may be carry-over from other donors' samples. The V call is TRBV20-1, the J call TRBJ1-5, with D perhaps TRBD1 (5 bases). The CDR3 DNA reads as TGCAGTGCTAGTGGGGGGAGTTCCGCGGGCAATCAGCCCCAGCATTTT. Its protein is CSASGGSSAGNQPQHF.